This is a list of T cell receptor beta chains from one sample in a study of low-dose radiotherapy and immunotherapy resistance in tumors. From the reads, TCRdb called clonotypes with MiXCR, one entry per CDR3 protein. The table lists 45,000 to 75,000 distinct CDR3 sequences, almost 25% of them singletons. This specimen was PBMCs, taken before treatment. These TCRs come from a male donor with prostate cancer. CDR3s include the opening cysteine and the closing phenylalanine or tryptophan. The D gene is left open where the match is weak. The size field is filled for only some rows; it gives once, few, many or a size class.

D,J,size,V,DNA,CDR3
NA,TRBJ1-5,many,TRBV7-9,TGTGCCAGCAGCCCGGACAAGAGCAATCAGCCCCAGCATTTT,CASSPDKSNQPQHF
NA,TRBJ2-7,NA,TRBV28,TGTGCCAGCCTTGGGCCGGGCGGAGGCTACGAGCAGTACTTC,CASLGPGGGYEQYF
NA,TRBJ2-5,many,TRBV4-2,TGTGCCAGCAGCCAAGCGGGCGGGGGCCTCCAAGAGACCCAGTACTTC,CASSQAGGGLQETQYF
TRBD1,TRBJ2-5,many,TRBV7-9,TGTGCCAGCAGCTCCCCCGGGACAGTCTTCCAAGAGACCCAGTACTTC,CASSSPGTVFQETQYF
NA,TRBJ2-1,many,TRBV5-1,TGCGCCAGCACCTTAGCGGATGCCTCCTACAATGAGCAGTTCTTC,CASTLADASYNEQFF
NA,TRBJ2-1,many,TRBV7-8,TGTGCCAGCAGCTTATTTGGGGAGCAGTTCTTC,CASSLFGEQFF
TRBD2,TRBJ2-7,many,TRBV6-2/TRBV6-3,TGTGCCAGCAGACTCCGGACTAGCGGGGGCGAGCAGTACTTC,CASRLRTSGGEQYF
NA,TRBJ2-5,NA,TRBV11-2,NA,CASSFYICSAGGTGGIETQYF
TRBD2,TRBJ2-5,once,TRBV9,TGTGCCAGCAGCTCATACGGGGGAGGGGAGACCCAGTACTTC,CASSSYGGGETQYF
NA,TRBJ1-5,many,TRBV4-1,TGCGCCAGCAGCCAAGTAGGGGGACGGGACCGCAATCAGCCCCAGCATTTT,CASSQVGGRDRNQPQHF
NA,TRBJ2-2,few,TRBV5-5,TGTGCCAGCAGCTTGGTTCCCGGTTCCGGGGAGCTGTTTTTT,CASSLVPGSGELFF
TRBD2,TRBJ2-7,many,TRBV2,TGTGCCAGCAGTGGCGAGCCGCCAGCGACTGCGCGGGGGGCCTACGAGCAGTACTTC,CASSGEPPATARGAYEQYF
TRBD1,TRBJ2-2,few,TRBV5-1,TGCGCCAGCAGCTTGGAAGTGACAGGGGTCACCGGGGAGCTGTTTTTT,CASSLEVTGVTGELFF
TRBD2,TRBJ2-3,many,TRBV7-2,TGTGCCAGCAGCCCCCGACTGTTAGCGGGAGGAGATACGCAGTATTTT,CASSPRLLAGGDTQYF
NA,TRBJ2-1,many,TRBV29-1,TGCAGCGTTGGGTGGGGATACAATGAGCAGTTCTTC,CSVGWGYNEQFF
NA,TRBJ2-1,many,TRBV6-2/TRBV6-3,TGTGCCAGCAGGGAACTAGGAATAGAGCAGTTCTTC,CASRELGIEQFF